Below are 12 T cell receptor beta chains sequenced from a single sample in a study of shared clonotypes between healthy human individuals (dated by TCRdb to 2020 to 2022). CD8 naive samples were obtained by positive selection for CCR7 among CD45RO-negative cells, yielding a CD45RA+CCR7+ population from which TemRA cells were excluded. Libraries were made using the immunoSEQ multiplex PCR assay. TCRdb stores this immuneACCESS table with in-frame sequences only. Part of the clones is absent; in the studies checked, under half of the shortfall reflects unresolved V genes, and no reason is known for the rest. The sample includes about 2.1 million clones, with 93% observed a single time. Clones ranked in the top ten supply 1.5% to 2% of the sample. Material: naive CD8+ T cells from PBMCs. Sample cell subset or site, as interpreted from the label and publication: CD45RA+CCR7+. Every receptor here comes from a man aged 18 to 30 in good health. Some clones in this sample may be carry-over from other donors' samples.

The rearrangement uses TRBV6-5 and TRBJ1-2; the match to TRBD1 covers 9 bases. V lost 6 bases to trimming and J lost 5 bases; unmatched junction nucleotides: 7. Per germline, CDR1 MNHEY and CDR2 SVGAGI. CDR3 length: 14 residues. The CDR3 nucleotides read TGTGCCAGCAGCTCCGACAGGGGGGGTTATGGCTACACCTTC. Protein product: CASSSDRGGYGYTF.

The chain's CDR3 is CASRAGLDGYTF. CDR3 in DNA: TGTGCCAGCCGGGCGGGGCTGGATGGCTACACCTTC. The gene calls are TRBV25-1 and TRBJ1-2; the D gene is possibly TRBD1 (5 bases). The CDR3 sequence is 12 residues long. V lost 8 bases to trimming and J lost 6 bases, with 13 bases between them. From germline, CDR1 is MGHDK and CDR2 SYGVNS.

V is TRBV11-2 and J is TRBJ2-5; 9 bases map to TRBD2. Losses at the gene ends were 5 bases for V and 7 bases for J; bases not matched to a gene: 8. Germline V gene sequence: CDR1 SGHAT, CDR2 FQNNGV. This CDR3 contains 14 residues. In DNA, the CDR3 is TGTGCCAGCAGCCCTCGCCTAGCGGGATGGACCCAGTACTTC. It codes for CASSPRLAGWTQYF.

J is TRBJ1-2 and V is TRBV28, with a possible D match to TRBD1 (5 bases). With 4 bases removed from V and 4 bases from J, the gap between germline ends came to 16 bases. Per germline, CDR1 MDHEN and CDR2 SYDVKM. CDR3 length: 15 residues. The chain's CDR3 is CASSSDTGRIYGYTF. In nucleotides, the CDR3 is TGTGCCAGCAGTTCGGATACGGGACGGATCTATGGCTACACCTTC.

The chain combines TRBV19 with TRBJ2-5, with D perhaps matching TRBD1 or TRBD2 (6 bases each). Germline V gene data show CDR1 as LNHDA and CDR2 as SQIVND (reference sequence). The CDR3 length is 14 residues. V lost 9 bases, J lost 0 bases, and 14 bases lay in between. Here the CDR3 DNA reads TGTGCCAGCGGCGGGACACCGTACCAAGAGACCCAGTACTTC. It specifies CASGGTPYQETQYF.

The chain links TRBV28 to TRBJ1-5; maybe TRBD1 (5 bases). With 4 bases removed from V and 2 bases from J, the gap between germline ends came to 12 bases. This CDR3 has 15 amino acids. Germline CDR1 MDHEN, CDR2 SYDVKM. CDR3 in amino acids: CASSSTWGRNQPQHF. In DNA, the CDR3 is TGTGCCAGCAGTTCCACCTGGGGACGCAATCAGCCCCAGCATTTT. The complete variable domain, with remaining parts taken from reference TRBV28 and TRBJ1-5, reads DVKVTQSSRYLVKRTGEKVFLECVQDMDHENMFWYRQDPGLGLRLIYFSYDVKMKEKGDIPEGYSVSREKKERFSLILESASTNQTSMYLCASSSTWGRNQPQHFGDGTRLSIL.

The J gene is TRBJ2-3, the V gene TRBV9; D is perhaps TRBD1 or TRBD2 (6 bases each). Germline V lookup: CDR1 SGDLS, CDR2 YYNGEE. The CDR3 is 16 residues long. V lost 0 bases to trimming and J lost 1 base, with 12 bases between them. Here the CDR3 reads CASSVGGGRRTDTQYF. The CDR3 region has the DNA TGTGCCAGCAGCGTAGGAGGGGGGCGCCGCACAGATACGCAGTATTTT.

This clone was detected once. The chain has TRBV27 and TRBJ2-2, with TRBD2 matching over 13 bases. Germline values: CDR1 MNHEY, CDR2 SMNVEV (reference sequence). This CDR3 has 16 residues. After removal of 5 bases from V and 7 bases from J, the junction contained 7 bases not matched to a gene. The CDR3 coding sequence is TGTGCCAGCAGTCCGGGACTAGCGGGGCGGGGCGGGGAGCTGTTTTTT. Amino acid sequence: CASSPGLAGRGGELFF.

A note on this clone: Compared with germline, one end of the junction differs, possibly owing to a read error. The rearrangement joins TRBV7-9 to TRBJ2-5, with a tentative D call TRBD2 (5 bases). The CDR3 runs to 18 residues. Looked up from germline, CDR1 is SEHNR and CDR2 is FQNEAQ (reference sequence). The CDR3 DNA is TGTGCCAGCGGCTTGGTCGCACCCCAAGCCCCGGGACAAGAGACCCAGTACTTC. It specifies CASGLVAPQAPGQETQYF.

The chain combines TRBV7-9 with TRBJ2-2; D not certain. The CDR3 length is 14 residues. Germline-derived CDR1 and CDR2 are SEHNR and FQNEAQ (reference sequence). With 2 bases removed from V and 1 base from J, the gap between germline ends came to 5 bases. The CDR3 DNA sequence: TGTGCCAGCAGCTTACCAGTGAACACCGGGGAGCTGTTTTTT. The encoded protein is CASSLPVNTGELFF.

This chain links TRBV25-1 with TRBJ2-5; possible D gene TRBD1, 6 bases. The better agreement between TRBJ2-7 and the DNA end casts doubt on the J call. Germline CDR1 is MGHDK and CDR2 is SYGVNS. CDR3 length: 13 amino acids. The CDR3 bases are TGTGCCAGCAGTGCTCACAGGGTCTACGAGCAGTACTTC. Amino acids: CASSAHRVYEQYF.

The gene calls are TRBV5-1 and TRBJ1-1; tentative D call: TRBD1 (6 bases). CDR3 length: 19 amino acids. CDR1 and CDR2 (germline): SGHRS, YFSETQ. The ends were cut back, 3 bases at V and 3 bases at J, with 27 bases in the middle. In DNA, the CDR3 is TGCGCCAGCAGCTCGGACTCAGGGGTTCTGGTTTCGGGCGACACTGAAGCTTTCTTT. Translated: CASSSDSGVLVSGDTEAFF.